These 30 T cell receptor beta chains were sequenced from one sample in a study of blood T cell repertoires in COVID-19. The protocol was immunoSEQ multiplex PCR, while the TCRdb copy is restricted to in-frame clones and leaves out a portion. The table has roughly 160,000 clones, around 84% seen once. Sequencing input: peripheral blood. The source of these receptors is a man aged 45-60 years with active or convalescent COVID-19.

Of note for this clone: The same CDR3 is also encoded by other DNA sequences in this sample. This CDR3 is CASSYGTASYEQYF. The CDR3 nucleotides read TGTGCCAGCAGTTACGGAACAGCCTCCTACGAGCAGTACTTC. The chain combines TRBV6-5 with TRBJ2-7; D is ambiguous. The CDR3 is 14 residues long. With 2 bases removed from V and 0 bases from J, the gap between germline ends came to 8 bases. Germline CDR1 is MNHEY and CDR2 is SVGAGI.

The CDR3 DNA is TGCGCCAGCAGCCAAGATTCGCGGTACACTGAAGCTTTCTTT. It codes for CASSQDSRYTEAFF. The chain is built from TRBV4-3 and TRBJ1-1; unclear D gene. Per the germline V gene, CDR1 is LGHNA and CDR2 is YSLEER. Trimming removed 0 bases from V and 3 bases from J, with 8 bases in between. CDR3 length equals 14 residues.

V usage is TRBV7-2 and J usage is TRBJ2-1, with unresolved D. V was clipped by 5 bases and J by 9 bases, with 8 bases between them. The CDR3 runs 11 residues. Germline CDR1 and CDR2: SGHTA and FQGNSA. This CDR3 is CASSPRGEQFF. The CDR3 nucleotides read TGTGCCAGCAGCCCTAGAGGTGAGCAGTTCTTC.

V and J are TRBV18 and TRBJ2-3; possible D gene TRBD2, 5 bases. Trimming left V 3 bases short and J 6 bases short, with 13 bases between. CDR1 is KGHSH and CDR2 is LQKENI in the germline V gene. This CDR3 is 14 amino acids long. The CDR3 coding sequence is TGTGCCAGCTCACCGTCGGGGTTTGGTGATACGCAGTATTTT. Protein sequence: CASSPSGFGDTQYF.

V and J are TRBV7-2 and TRBJ1-1; perhaps TRBD1 as D (5 bases). The CDR3 has 15 amino acids. V was cut by 5 bases and J by 0 bases, with 13 bases left in between. Germline values: CDR1 SGHTA, CDR2 FQGNSA. The chain's CDR3 is CASSPTTALNTEAFF. The CDR3 bases are TGTGCCAGCAGCCCAACGACAGCCCTGAACACTGAAGCTTTCTTT. Using reference TRBV7-2 and TRBJ1-1 for the parts outside the CDR3, the full variable domain is GAGVSQSPSNKVTEKGKDVELRCDPISGHTALYWYRQSLGQGLEFLIYFQGNSAPDKSGLPSDRFSAERTGGSVSTLTIQRTQQEDSAVYLCASSPTTALNTEAFFGQGTRLTVV.

The CDR3 nucleotides read TGTGCCAGCAGCTTAGCCGGGATGAACACTGAAGCTTTCTTT. Translating gives CASSLAGMNTEAFF. This chain connects TRBV11-1 to TRBJ1-1; unclear D gene. V dropped 0 bases and J dropped 0 bases, with 5 bases sitting between them. The CDR3 sequence is 14 residues long. CDR1 and CDR2 (germline): SGHAT, FQDESV (reference sequence).

A single count supports this clone. The J gene is TRBJ1-5, the V gene TRBV6-5; tentative D call: TRBD1 (6 bases). This CDR3 spans 13 amino acids. Between the trimmed V and J ends, which lost 6 bases and 6 bases, there was a span of 12 bases. Germline-derived CDR1 and CDR2 are MNHEY and SVGAGI. CDR3 sequence: CASSRGTTQPQHF. CDR3 bases: TGTGCCAGCAGCAGGGGTACGACTCAGCCCCAGCATTTT.

The rearrangement uses TRBV6-4 and TRBJ2-2; no reliable D call. CDR1 is MRHNA and CDR2 is SNTAGT in the germline V gene. V was trimmed by 0 bases and J by 4 bases, leaving 3 bases between them. This CDR3 region has 13 residues. This chain's CDR3 is CASSDSSTGELFF. The CDR3 region has the DNA TGTGCCAGCAGTGACTCGAGCACCGGGGAGCTGTTTTTT.

This chain connects TRBV5-1 to TRBJ2-1; 8 nucleotides agree with TRBD2. J gave up 4 bases and V 0 bases, and 3 bases lay outside the gene matches. The V gene's germline CDR1 is SGHRS and CDR2 YFSETQ. The CDR3 spans 15 residues. The CDR3 DNA reads TGCGCCAGCAGCTTGGATACTAGCGGATACAATGAGCAGTTCTTC. Translated, it gives CASSLDTSGYNEQFF.

This clone was seen more than once but under ten times. The chain links TRBV7-8 to TRBJ1-2; TRBD1 is a possible D gene (5 bases). The V end lost 5 bases, the J end lost 4 bases, and 14 bases lay between the germline ends. This CDR3 contains 14 residues. Germline loops: CDR1 SGHVS, CDR2 FQNEAQ. The CDR3 is CASSPRTGGYGYTF. The CDR3 bases are TGTGCCAGCAGCCCCAGGACCGGGGGCTATGGCTACACCTTC. Complete variable domain (other parts from reference TRBV7-8 and TRBJ1-2): GAGVSQSPRYKVAKRGQDVALRCDPISGHVSLFWYQQALGQGPEFLTYFQNEAQLDKSGLPSDRFFAERPEGSVSTLKIQRTQQEDSAVYLCASSPRTGGYGYTFGSGTRLTVV.

The J gene is TRBJ1-5, the V gene TRBV10-3; D remains unclear. Looked up from germline, CDR1 is ENHRY and CDR2 is SYGVKD. Trimming removed 0 bases from V and 6 bases from J, with 15 bases in between. This CDR3 spans 16 amino acids. The CDR3 loop is CAISESGGSPGQPQHF. DNA of the CDR3: TGTGCCATCAGTGAGTCCGGAGGGAGTCCGGGTCAGCCCCAGCATTTT.

The rearrangement joins TRBV7-3 to TRBJ1-6; 8 bases align to TRBD1. The CDR3 is 15 residues long. Germline trimming cut 5 bases from V and 7 bases from J; bases unmatched to any gene: 7. Germline CDR1 reads SGHTA; CDR2 reads FQGTGA. CDR3 loop: CASSLLGQANSPLHF. The CDR3 DNA sequence: TGTGCCAGCAGCCTACTGGGACAGGCAAATTCACCCCTCCACTTT.

The chain combines TRBV4-2 with TRBJ2-5, with 7 bases lining up with TRBD2. This CDR3 comprises 17 residues. Trimming cost V 1 base and J 7 bases; bases outside gene matches: 15. Germline loops: CDR1 LGHNA, CDR2 YNFKEQ. CDR3 in amino acids: CASSQGGGGDTRGTQYF. Here the CDR3 DNA reads TGTGCCAGCAGCCAAGGAGGCGGGGGAGATACAAGAGGGACCCAGTACTTC.

The chain employs TRBV5-4 and TRBJ1-2; unclear D gene. CDR3 size: 13 residues. Deletions cut 4 bases from V and 2 bases from J, with 9 bases between. In germline, CDR1 is SGHNT, CDR2 YYREEE (reference sequence). CDR3 nucleotide sequence: TGTGCCAGCAGCGCCCCGGGGAACTATGGCTACACCTTC. Its translation is CASSAPGNYGYTF.

This chain connects TRBV6-2 or TRBV6-3 to TRBJ1-5; 8 nucleotides align to TRBD1. Trimming cost V 5 bases and J 11 bases; bases outside gene matches: 8. CDR3 length equals 13 residues. Germline V gene sequence: CDR1 MNHEY, CDR2 SVGEGT. The CDR3 protein is CASSPDRVGSQHF. CDR3 DNA: TGTGCCAGCAGTCCGGACAGGGTGGGGTCCCAGCATTTT.

V and J are TRBV5-4 and TRBJ2-7; 7 bases map to TRBD1. Looked up from germline, CDR1 is SGHNT and CDR2 is YYREEE (reference sequence). The CDR3 length is 15 residues. Germline trimming cut 0 bases from V and 2 bases from J; bases unmatched to any gene: 5. CDR3 region: CASSLGRTGTYEQYF. CDR3 nucleotides: TGTGCCAGCAGCTTGGGCCGGACAGGAACCTACGAGCAGTACTTC. The full variable domain, its missing parts supplied by reference TRBV5-4 and TRBJ2-7, is ETGVTQSPTHLIKTRGQQVTLRCSSQSGHNTVSWYQQALGQGPQFIFQYYREEENGRGNFPPRFSGLQFPNYSSELNVNALELDDSALYLCASSLGRTGTYEQYFGPGTRLTVT.

V usage is TRBV7-9 and J usage is TRBJ1-2, with D perhaps TRBD1 (5 bases). This CDR3 is 14 amino acids long. Germline CDR1 reads SEHNR; CDR2 reads FQNEAQ (reference sequence). Trimming shortened V by 5 bases and J by 1 base, and 11 bases separated the two germline ends. Here the CDR3 reads CASSLTDDNYGYTF. The CDR3 DNA follows: TGTGCCAGCAGCCTGACAGATGATAACTATGGCTACACCTTC.

This clone came up once. The V call is TRBV4-3, the J call TRBJ2-5, with 8 bases matching TRBD2. The CDR3 is 16 amino acids. Germline loops: CDR1 LGHNA, CDR2 YSLEER. Trimming took 0 bases from V and 2 from J; bases not matched to a gene: 5. The CDR3 nucleotides are TGCGCCAGCAGCCAAGATTTGGGCGGGGGGCAAGAGACCCAGTACTTC. It codes for CASSQDLGGGQETQYF.

The chain joins TRBV19 to TRBJ1-1, with a tentative D call TRBD1 (6 bases). The V gene lost 6 bases and the J gene lost 6 bases, with 17 bases spanning the gap. This CDR3 is 14 amino acids long. Germline V gene lookup returns CDR1 LNHDA and CDR2 SQIVND (reference sequence). This CDR3 is CASRETGYLAEAFF. The CDR3 nucleotides read TGTGCCAGTAGGGAGACAGGCTATTTGGCTGAAGCTTTCTTT.

The gene calls are TRBV5-4 and TRBJ2-1, with D uncertain. This CDR3 contains 12 residues. Germline assignment: CDR1 SGHNT and CDR2 YYREEE (reference sequence). Trimming took off 0 bases at V and 8 bases at J, with 6 bases between the two ends. CDR3 sequence: CASSLAFHEQFF. The CDR3 bases are TGTGCCAGCAGCTTGGCATTCCATGAGCAGTTCTTC. The whole variable domain, filled in from reference TRBV5-4 and TRBJ2-1, reads ETGVTQSPTHLIKTRGQQVTLRCSSQSGHNTVSWYQQALGQGPQFIFQYYREEENGRGNFPPRFSGLQFPNYSSELNVNALELDDSALYLCASSLAFHEQFFGPGTRLTVL.

This clone showed up just once. This chain connects TRBV7-3 to TRBJ2-5, with TRBD1 matching 8 bases. Germline V lookup: CDR1 SGHTA, CDR2 FQGTGA. CDR3 size: 15 residues. V shed 5 bases, J shed 5 bases, and the junction held 10 bases outside the gene matches. The CDR3, as DNA: TGTGCCAGCAGCCCAGGGGGCTCACCGCGGGAGACCCAGTACTTC. Translation gives CASSPGGSPRETQYF.

The V gene is TRBV10-3, the J gene TRBJ2-7, with D possibly matching TRBD1 (6 bases). The V and J ends lost 1 base and 6 bases respectively, with 13 bases between them. In germline, CDR1 is ENHRY, CDR2 SYGVKD. This CDR3 has 14 amino acids. CDR3 protein: CAISEWGQGGEQYF. CDR3 sequence (DNA): TGTGCCATCAGTGAGTGGGGGCAGGGTGGCGAGCAGTACTTC.

The rearrangement joins TRBV6-2 or TRBV6-3 to TRBJ1-5; 7 bases are a match to TRBD1. From germline, CDR1 is MNHEY and CDR2 SVGEGT. CDR3 length equals 17 residues. The ends lost 2 bases at V and 1 base at J; junction bases unmatched: 8. In DNA form, the CDR3 reads TGTGCCAGCAGTTACCCCAGACAGGGCGACAGCAATCAGCCCCAGCATTTT. This encodes CASSYPRQGDSNQPQHF.

A few counts support this clone. The gene calls are TRBV28 and TRBJ1-2; 9 bases map to TRBD1. Per germline, CDR1 MDHEN and CDR2 SYDVKM. J lost 8 bases, V lost 7 bases, and 11 bases had no gene match. The CDR3 totals 14 residues. The CDR3 coding sequence is TGTGCCAGCAACCCACAGGGGGCGGTGAACGGCTACACCTTC. Translating it yields CASNPQGAVNGYTF.

This clone was detected only once. This chain joins TRBV6-5 and TRBJ1-2, with D possibly matching TRBD1 (5 bases). Germline lookup yields CDR1 MNHEY and CDR2 SVGAGI. The CDR3 covers 12 residues. V was cut by 5 bases and J by 4 bases, with 8 bases left in between. The CDR3 protein is CASSRTGYGYTF. The CDR3 region has the DNA TGTGCCAGCAGTCGTACAGGCTATGGCTACACCTTC.

The chain recombines TRBV6-5 with TRBJ2-5; a possible D gene is TRBD2 (6 bases). Trimming left V 2 bases short and J 0 bases short, with 13 bases between. The V gene's germline CDR1 is MNHEY and CDR2 SVGAGI. The CDR3 is 16 amino acids. CDR3 in amino acids: CASSYGGGLYQETQYF. The CDR3 DNA sequence: TGTGCCAGCAGTTACGGTGGGGGACTGTACCAAGAGACCCAGTACTTC.

The chain carries TRBV20-1 and TRBJ1-1; perhaps TRBD1 as D (5 bases). The CDR3 length is 11 residues. Germline V gene data show CDR1 as DFQATT and CDR2 as SNEGSKA (reference sequence). The V gene lost 5 bases and the J gene lost 1 base, with 5 bases spanning the gap. CDR3 loop: CSAGQNTEAFF. The CDR3 nucleotides are TGCAGTGCTGGACAGAACACTGAAGCTTTCTTT.

The V call is TRBV24-1, the J call TRBJ2-1; D gene ambiguous. Germline-derived CDR1 and CDR2 are KGHDR and SFDVKD. Deletions cut 5 bases from V and 0 bases from J, with 7 bases between. The CDR3 spans 14 residues. CDR3 DNA: TGTGCCACCAGTGGCGGCCTCTCCTACAATGAGCAGTTCTTC. Residues: CATSGGLSYNEQFF.

The J gene is TRBJ1-5, the V gene TRBV9; 8 positions match TRBD1. CDR3 size: 15 residues. The germline V gene encodes CDR1 SGDLS and CDR2 YYNGEE. With 6 bases clipped from V and 11 bases from J, the junction kept 16 bases outside the gene matches. Written as DNA, the CDR3 is TGTGCCAGCATCCCAGGGGGCGCGAGGAAATCAGCCCAGCATTTT. It translates to CASIPGGARKSAQHF.

The rearrangement links TRBV9 to TRBJ2-1; 7 positions agree with TRBD2. Germline trimming cut 3 bases from V and 0 bases from J; bases unmatched to any gene: 3. Germline V gene data show CDR1 as SGDLS and CDR2 as YYNGEE. The CDR3 has 15 amino acids. The CDR3 reads CASSAGRTSYNEQFF. CDR3 bases: TGTGCCAGCAGCGCCGGGAGGACCTCCTACAATGAGCAGTTCTTC.